The clone carrying this T cell receptor (beta chain) was observed once. The target antigen is unknown. The timepoints at which blood was sampled were baseline, cycle 4 day 1, and cycle 7 day 1. This sample stems from a study of OX40 agonist ivuxolimab in advanced cancers. Study-level information: Those enrolled were about 82% male, with a mean age of about 66 years and ages from about 20 to 85. Overall study findings and caveats: Both blood CD4+ and CD8+ T cells showed clonal growth by week 6 at 0.1 to 3.0 mg/kg.

Only in-frame clones appear in the TCRdb table, and some are missing; sequencing was by immunoSEQ multiplex PCR. The table includes roughly 6,300 clones, around 74% detected once. The germline V gene has CDR1 SGHNT and CDR2 YYREEE (reference sequence). V lost 0 bases to trimming and J lost 5 bases, with 12 bases between them. The CDR3 contains 14 residues. The chain uses TRBV5-4 and TRBJ2-7; TRBD2 is a possible D gene (5 bases). The material was CD4+ or CD8+ T cells sorted from blood, obtained in a trial of the OX40 agonist ivuxolimab. The receptor's source is an adult with an advanced solid tumor such as melanoma, head and neck, liver or kidney cancer. The CDR3 here is CASSLDGEGNEQYF. Written as DNA, the CDR3 is TGTGCCAGCAGCTTGGACGGGGAAGGGAACGAGCAGTACTTC.